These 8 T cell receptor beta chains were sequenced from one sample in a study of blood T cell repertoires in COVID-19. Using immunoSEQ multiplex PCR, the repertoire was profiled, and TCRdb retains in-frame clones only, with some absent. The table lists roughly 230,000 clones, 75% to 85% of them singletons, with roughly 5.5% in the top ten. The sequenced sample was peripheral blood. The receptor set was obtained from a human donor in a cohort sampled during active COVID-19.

For the CDR3, the DNA is TGTGCCATCAGACAGGGGGTTGATCAGCCCCAGCATTTT. This codes for CAIRQGVDQPQHF. The chain combines TRBV10-3 with TRBJ1-5, with 8 positions matching TRBD1. V was clipped by 6 bases and J by 5 bases; unmatched bases: 3. Germline values: CDR1 ENHRY, CDR2 SYGVKD. The CDR3 covers 13 residues.

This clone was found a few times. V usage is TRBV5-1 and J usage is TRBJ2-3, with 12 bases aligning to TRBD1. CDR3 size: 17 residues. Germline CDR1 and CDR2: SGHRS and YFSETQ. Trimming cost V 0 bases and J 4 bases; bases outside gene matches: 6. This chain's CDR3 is CASSLVAGTGGADTQYF. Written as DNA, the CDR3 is TGCGCCAGCAGCTTGGTTGCCGGGACAGGGGGCGCAGATACGCAGTATTTT.

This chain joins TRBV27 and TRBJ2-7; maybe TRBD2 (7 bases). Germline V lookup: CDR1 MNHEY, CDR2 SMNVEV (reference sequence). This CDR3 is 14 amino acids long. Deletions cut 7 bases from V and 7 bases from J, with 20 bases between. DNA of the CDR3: TGTGCCAGCACCCTAGGGGGGGGTACGGGGGAGCAGTACTTC. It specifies CASTLGGGTGEQYF.

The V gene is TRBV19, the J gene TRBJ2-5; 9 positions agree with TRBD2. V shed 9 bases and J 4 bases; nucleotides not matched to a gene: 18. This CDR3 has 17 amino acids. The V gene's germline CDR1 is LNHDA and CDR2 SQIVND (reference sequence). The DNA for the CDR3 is TGTGCCAGCAAAGTGGGCGGGACTAGCCTATTCGGAGAGACCCAGTACTTC. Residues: CASKVGGTSLFGETQYF.

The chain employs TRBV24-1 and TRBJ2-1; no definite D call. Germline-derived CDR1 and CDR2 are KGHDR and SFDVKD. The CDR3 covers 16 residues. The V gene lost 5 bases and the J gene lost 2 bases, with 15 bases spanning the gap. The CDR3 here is CATSVGRPLPYNEQFF. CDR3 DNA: TGTGCCACCAGTGTTGGGCGTCCCCTGCCCTACAATGAGCAGTTCTTC.

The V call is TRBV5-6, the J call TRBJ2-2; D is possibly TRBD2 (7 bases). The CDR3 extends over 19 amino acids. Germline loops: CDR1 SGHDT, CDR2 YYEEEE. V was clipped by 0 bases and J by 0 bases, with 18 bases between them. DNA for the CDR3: TGTGCCAGCAGCTTGGCCGTCGGGGGGCCTGTATCGAACACCGGGGAGCTGTTTTTT. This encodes CASSLAVGGPVSNTGELFF.

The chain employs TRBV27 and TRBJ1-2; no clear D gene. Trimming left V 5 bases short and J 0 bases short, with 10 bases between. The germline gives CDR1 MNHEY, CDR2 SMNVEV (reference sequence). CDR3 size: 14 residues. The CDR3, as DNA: TGTGCCAGCAGTCCCCTGGTAGCTAACTATGGCTACACCTTC. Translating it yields CASSPLVANYGYTF.

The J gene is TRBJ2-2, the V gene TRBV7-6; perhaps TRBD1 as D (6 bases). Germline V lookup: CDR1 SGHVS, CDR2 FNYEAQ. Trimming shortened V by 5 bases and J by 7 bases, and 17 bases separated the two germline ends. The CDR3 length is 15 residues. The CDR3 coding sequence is TGTGCCAGCAGCCCTCAGGGCAGGGGAAACGGGGAGCTGTTTTTT. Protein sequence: CASSPQGRGNGELFF.